This TCR beta chain was sequenced during a study of blood T cell repertoires in COVID-19. Study-level information: Italy, Spain and the United States were the sources of the convalescent and acute COVID-19 samples. PBMCs, B-cell-depleted T cells, or T cells provided the cDNA or gDNA that made up the material.

The sample holds one count of this clone. Original analysis: Estimation of nucleated cell counts was performed using reference gene primer amplification. TCRdb keeps only in-frame clones here, not all; method: immunoSEQ multiplex PCR. The DNA was the basis for D and trimming; V, J and clone size are from that table. The repertoire includes tens of thousands of clones, 90% to 95% of them detected once, and 6.5% to 9.5% sits in the top ten. CDR3 length: 18 amino acids. The germline V gene encodes CDR1 KGHSH and CDR2 LQKENI. With V trimmed by 3 bases and J by 6 bases, 16 bases remained unmatched. The chain employs TRBV18 and TRBJ1-4, with 7 bases matching TRBD1. The clonotype was recovered from a human donor in a cohort sampled during active COVID-19. The sequenced material came from peripheral blood. Here the CDR3 DNA reads TGTGCCAGCTCACCCACGACGTACCAGGGGGAGGATCATGAAAAACTGTTTTTT. This sequence encodes CASSPTTYQGEDHEKLFF.